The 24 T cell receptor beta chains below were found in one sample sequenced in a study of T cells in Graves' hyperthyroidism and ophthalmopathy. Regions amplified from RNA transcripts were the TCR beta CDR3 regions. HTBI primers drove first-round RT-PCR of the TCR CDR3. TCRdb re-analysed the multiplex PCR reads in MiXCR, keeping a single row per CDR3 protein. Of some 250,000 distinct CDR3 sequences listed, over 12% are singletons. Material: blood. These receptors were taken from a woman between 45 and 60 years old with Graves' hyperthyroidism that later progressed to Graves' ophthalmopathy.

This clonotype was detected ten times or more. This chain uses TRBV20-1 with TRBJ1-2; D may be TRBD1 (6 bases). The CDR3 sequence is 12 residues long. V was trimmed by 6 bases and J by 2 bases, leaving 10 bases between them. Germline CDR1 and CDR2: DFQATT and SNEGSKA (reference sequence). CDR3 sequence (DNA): TGCAGTGCCGAGGGACACAACTATGGCTACACCTTC. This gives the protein CSAEGHNYGYTF.

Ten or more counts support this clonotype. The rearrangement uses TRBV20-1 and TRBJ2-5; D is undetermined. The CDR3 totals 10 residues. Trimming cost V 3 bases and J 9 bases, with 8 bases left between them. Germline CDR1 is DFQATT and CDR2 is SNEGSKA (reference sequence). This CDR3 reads CSASLMAQYF. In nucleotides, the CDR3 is TGCAGTGCTAGCCTTATGGCCCAGTACTTC.

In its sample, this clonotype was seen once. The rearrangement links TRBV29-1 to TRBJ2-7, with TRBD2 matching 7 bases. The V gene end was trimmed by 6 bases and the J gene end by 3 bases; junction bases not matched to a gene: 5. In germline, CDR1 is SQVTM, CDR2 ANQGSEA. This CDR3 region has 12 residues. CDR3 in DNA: TGCAGCGTCCGGGACTATCTCTACGAGCAGTACTTC. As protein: CSVRDYLYEQYF.

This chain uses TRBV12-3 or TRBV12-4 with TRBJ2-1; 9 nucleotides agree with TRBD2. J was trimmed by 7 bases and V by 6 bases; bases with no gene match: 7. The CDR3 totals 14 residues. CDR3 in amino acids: CASRVSGRSNEQFF. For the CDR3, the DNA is TGTGCCAGCAGAGTCAGCGGGAGGTCGAATGAGCAGTTCTTC.

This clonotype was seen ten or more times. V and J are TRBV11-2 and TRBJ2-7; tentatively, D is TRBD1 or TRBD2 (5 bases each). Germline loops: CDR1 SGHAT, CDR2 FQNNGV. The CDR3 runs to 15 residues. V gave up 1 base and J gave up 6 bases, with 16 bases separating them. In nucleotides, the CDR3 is TGTGCCAGCAGCTTAGGGTCGGGAAGGGGTGGCGAGCAGTACTTC. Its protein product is CASSLGSGRGGEQYF.

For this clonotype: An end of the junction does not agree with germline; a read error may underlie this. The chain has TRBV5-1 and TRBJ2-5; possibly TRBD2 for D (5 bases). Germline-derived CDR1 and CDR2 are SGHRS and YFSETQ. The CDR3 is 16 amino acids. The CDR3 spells CASSSTTRGRRETQYF. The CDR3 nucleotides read TGTGCCAGCAGCTCAACGACTCGCGGGCGAAGAGAGACCCAGTACTTC. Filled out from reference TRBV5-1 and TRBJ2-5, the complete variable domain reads KAGVTQTPRYLIKTRGQQVTLSCSPISGHRSVSWYQQTPGQGLQFLFEYFSETQRNKGNFPGRFSGRQFSNSRSEMNVSTLELGDSALYLCASSSTTRGRRETQYFGPGTRLLVL.

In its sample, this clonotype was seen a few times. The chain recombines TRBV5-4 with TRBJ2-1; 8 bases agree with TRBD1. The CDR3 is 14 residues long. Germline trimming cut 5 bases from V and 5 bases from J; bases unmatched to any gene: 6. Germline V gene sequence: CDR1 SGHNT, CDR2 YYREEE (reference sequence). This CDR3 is CASRTGALNNEQFF. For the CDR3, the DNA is TGTGCCAGCAGGACAGGGGCCCTTAACAATGAGCAGTTCTTC.

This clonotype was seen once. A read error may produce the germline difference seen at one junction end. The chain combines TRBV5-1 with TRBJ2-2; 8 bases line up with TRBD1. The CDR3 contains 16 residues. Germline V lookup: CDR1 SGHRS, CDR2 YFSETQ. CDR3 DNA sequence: TGTGCCAGCAGCTTGCTGAGACAGGGGACCACCGGGGAGCTGTTTTTT. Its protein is CASSLLRQGTTGELFF.

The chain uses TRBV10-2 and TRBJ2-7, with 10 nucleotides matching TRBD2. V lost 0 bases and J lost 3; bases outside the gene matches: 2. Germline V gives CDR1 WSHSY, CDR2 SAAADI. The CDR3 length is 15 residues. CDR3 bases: TGCGCCAGCAGTGAGTCTACTAGCGGGGACTACGAGCAGTACTTC. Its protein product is CASSESTSGDYEQYF.

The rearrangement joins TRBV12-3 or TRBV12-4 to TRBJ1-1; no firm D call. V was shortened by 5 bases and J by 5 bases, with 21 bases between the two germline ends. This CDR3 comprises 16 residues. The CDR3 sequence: CASSEIRDLRGTEAFF. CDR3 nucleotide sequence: TGTGCCAGCAGTGAGATTAGGGATCTACGAGGGACTGAAGCTTTCTTT.

CDR3 sequence (DNA): TGTGCCAGCACCCCCAGCGCTAGCGGGAGGGCACGGCAGTTCTTC. Protein sequence: CASTPSASGRARQFF. The chain couples TRBV5-6 to TRBJ2-1; 12 nucleotides match TRBD2. In germline, CDR1 is SGHDT, CDR2 YYEEEE. This CDR3 spans 15 amino acids. J was trimmed by 12 bases and V by 6 bases; bases with no gene match: 13.

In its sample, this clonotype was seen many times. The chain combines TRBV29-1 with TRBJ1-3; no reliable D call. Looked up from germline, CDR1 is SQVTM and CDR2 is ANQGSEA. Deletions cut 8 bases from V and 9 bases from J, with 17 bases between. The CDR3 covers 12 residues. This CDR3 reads CSTDGDRATIYF. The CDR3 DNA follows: TGCAGCACCGATGGCGACCGAGCCACCATATATTTT. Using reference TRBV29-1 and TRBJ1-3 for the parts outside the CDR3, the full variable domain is SAVISQKPSRDICQRGTSLTIQCQVDSQVTMMFWYRQQPGQSLTLIATANQGSEATYESGFVIDKFPISRPNLTFSTLTVSNMSPEDSSIYLCSTDGDRATIYFGEGSWLTVV.

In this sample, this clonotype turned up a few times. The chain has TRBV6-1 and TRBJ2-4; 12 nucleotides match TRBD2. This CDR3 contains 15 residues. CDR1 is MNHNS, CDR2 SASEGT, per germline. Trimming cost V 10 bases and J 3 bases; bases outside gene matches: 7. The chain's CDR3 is CATSSGRAFKNIQYF. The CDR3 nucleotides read TGTGCCACATCTAGCGGGAGGGCATTCAAAAACATTCAGTACTTC.

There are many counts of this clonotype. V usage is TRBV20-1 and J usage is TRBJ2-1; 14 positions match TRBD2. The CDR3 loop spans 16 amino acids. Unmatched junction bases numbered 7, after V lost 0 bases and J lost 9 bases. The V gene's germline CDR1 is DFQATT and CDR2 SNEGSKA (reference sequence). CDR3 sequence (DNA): TGCAGTGCTAGAGAAGGTGGACTAGCGGGAGGAGGTGAGCAGTTCTTC. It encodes CSAREGGLAGGGEQFF.

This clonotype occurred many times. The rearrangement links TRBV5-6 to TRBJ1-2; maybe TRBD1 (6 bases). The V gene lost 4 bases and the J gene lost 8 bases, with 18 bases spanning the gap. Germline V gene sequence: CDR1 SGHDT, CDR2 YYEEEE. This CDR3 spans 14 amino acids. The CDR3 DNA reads TGTGCCAGCAGCCGGAGGAGGACAGAAGGCGGCTACACCTTC. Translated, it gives CASSRRRTEGGYTF.

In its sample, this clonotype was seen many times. CDR3 region: CAWNRGPLETQYF. The CDR3 DNA sequence: TGTGCCTGGAACAGGGGACCCCTAGAGACCCAGTACTTC. The V and J genes are TRBV30 and TRBJ2-5, with 7 bases fitting TRBD1. The CDR3 runs 13 residues. Trimming took 4 bases from V and 4 from J; bases not matched to a gene: 6. Germline lookup yields CDR1 GTSNPN and CDR2 SVGIG (reference sequence).

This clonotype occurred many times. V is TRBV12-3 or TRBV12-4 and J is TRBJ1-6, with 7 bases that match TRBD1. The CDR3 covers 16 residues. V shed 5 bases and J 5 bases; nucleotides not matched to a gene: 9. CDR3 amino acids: CASSLAGTADNSPLHF. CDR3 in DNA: TGTGCCAGCAGTCTGGCCGGGACAGCAGATAATTCACCCCTCCACTTT.

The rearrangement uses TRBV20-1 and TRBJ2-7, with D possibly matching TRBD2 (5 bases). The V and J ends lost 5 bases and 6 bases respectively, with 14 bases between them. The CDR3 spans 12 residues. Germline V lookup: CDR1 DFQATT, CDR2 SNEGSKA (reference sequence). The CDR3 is CSARPDAGEQYF. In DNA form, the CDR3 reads TGCAGTGCTCGGCCCGATGCGGGCGAGCAGTACTTC.

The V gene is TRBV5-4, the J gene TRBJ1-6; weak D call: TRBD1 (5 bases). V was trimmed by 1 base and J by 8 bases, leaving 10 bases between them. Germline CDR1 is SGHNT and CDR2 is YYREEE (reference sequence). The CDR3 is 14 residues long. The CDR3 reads CASSLWGGDSPLHF. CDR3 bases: TGTGCCAGCAGCTTGTGGGGGGGAGATTCACCCCTCCACTTT.

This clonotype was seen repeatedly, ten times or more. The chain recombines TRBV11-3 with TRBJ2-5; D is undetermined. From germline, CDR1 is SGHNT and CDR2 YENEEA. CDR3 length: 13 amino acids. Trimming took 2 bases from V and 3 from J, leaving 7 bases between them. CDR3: CASSLSYEETQYF. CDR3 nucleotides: TGTGCCAGCAGCTTATCTTACGAAGAGACCCAGTACTTC.

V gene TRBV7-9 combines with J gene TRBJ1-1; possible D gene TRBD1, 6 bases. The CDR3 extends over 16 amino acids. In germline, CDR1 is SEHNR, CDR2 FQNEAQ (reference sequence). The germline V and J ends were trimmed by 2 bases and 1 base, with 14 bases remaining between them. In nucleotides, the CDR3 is TGTGCCAGCAGCTTATATTTAGGGGGACCGAACACTGAAGCTTTCTTT. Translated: CASSLYLGGPNTEAFF.

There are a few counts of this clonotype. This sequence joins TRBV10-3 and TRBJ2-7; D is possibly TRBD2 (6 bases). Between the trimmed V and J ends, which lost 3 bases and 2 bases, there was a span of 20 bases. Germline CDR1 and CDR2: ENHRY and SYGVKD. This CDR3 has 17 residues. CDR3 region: CAISDPTGLLGPYEQYF. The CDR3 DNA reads TGTGCCATCAGTGACCCTACGGGACTCCTCGGCCCCTACGAGCAGTACTTC.

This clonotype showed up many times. The CDR3 coding sequence is TGTGCCAGCTCACCACCGTACGGGGGCGGCTTCAATGAGCAGTTCTTC. This encodes CASSPPYGGGFNEQFF. This chain uses TRBV18 with TRBJ2-1, with D possibly being TRBD1 or TRBD2 (6 bases each). CDR1 is KGHSH, CDR2 LQKENI, per germline. The CDR3 has 16 amino acids. The V end lost 0 bases, the J end lost 6 bases, and 15 bases lay between the germline ends.

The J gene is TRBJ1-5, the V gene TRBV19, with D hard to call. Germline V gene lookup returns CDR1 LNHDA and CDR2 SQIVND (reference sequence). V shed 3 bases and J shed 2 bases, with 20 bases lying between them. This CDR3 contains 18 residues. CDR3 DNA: TGTGCCAGTAGTATGGGGTCCAGGCTTACGGCCGGCAATCAGCCCCAGCATTTT. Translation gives CASSMGSRLTAGNQPQHF.